The 27 T cell receptor beta chains below all came from one sample that was sequenced in a study of T cell repertoires in cytomegalovirus infection. Each CDR3 protein gets one entry after TCRdb re-called the reads with MiXCR. This sample has 300,000 or so distinct CDR3 sequences, with about 26% found just once. Sequenced input: PBMCs. These receptors were obtained from a human donor in good health (CMV status not recorded). Some clones in this sample may be carry-over from other donors' samples.

This clonotype was counted many times. The chain is built from TRBV12-3 or TRBV12-4 and TRBJ2-7, with 9 bases aligning to TRBD1. The CDR3 has 15 residues. The ends lost 4 bases at V and 2 bases at J; junction bases unmatched: 6. As DNA, the CDR3 is TGTGCCAGCAGTTCAAACCGGGACAGGGCCTACGAGCAGTACTTC. It encodes CASSSNRDRAYEQYF.

This clonotype was counted a few times. The rearrangement joins TRBV7-2 to TRBJ2-5; TRBD2 is a possible D gene (5 bases). Germline V gives CDR1 SGHTA, CDR2 FQGNSA. This CDR3 contains 14 residues. Between the trimmed V and J ends, which lost 5 bases and 3 bases, there was a span of 13 bases. CDR3 DNA sequence: TGTGCCAGCAGCCCCATAGCCGGGGAAGAGACCCAGTACTTC. Amino acids: CASSPIAGEETQYF. Looking up the rest from reference TRBV7-2 and TRBJ2-5 gives the full variable domain: GAGVSQSPSNKVTEKGKDVELRCDPISGHTALYWYRQSLGQGLEFLIYFQGNSAPDKSGLPSDRFSAERTGGSVSTLTIQRTQQEDSAVYLCASSPIAGEETQYFGPGTRLLVL.

This clonotype has only a few counts. The gene calls are TRBV28 and TRBJ2-2; the D gene is possibly TRBD2 (6 bases). The CDR3 has 15 amino acids. Trimming shortened V by 6 bases and J by 2 bases, and 13 bases separated the two germline ends. Germline-derived CDR1 and CDR2 are MDHEN and SYDVKM. CDR3 residues: CASRPGVFNTGELFF. CDR3 DNA sequence: TGTGCCAGCAGACCGGGGGTTTTTAACACCGGGGAGCTGTTTTTT.

This clonotype was counted many times. CDR3 sequence (DNA): TGTGCCACCTCGCTTGGAGGCTACAATGAGCAGTTCTTC. Translated: CATSLGGYNEQFF. The genes are TRBV24-1 and TRBJ2-1, with D tentatively TRBD2 (5 bases). V dropped 9 bases and J dropped 3 bases, with 11 bases sitting between them. Germline V gives CDR1 KGHDR, CDR2 SFDVKD. This CDR3 has 13 residues.

This clonotype was observed many times. V and J are TRBV12-3 or TRBV12-4 and TRBJ2-7; TRBD1 is a possible D gene (6 bases). V lost 1 base to trimming and J lost 3 bases, with 10 bases between them. CDR3 length: 14 amino acids. In DNA form, the CDR3 reads TGTGCCAGCAGTTTAGGTGTCAGGGGCTACGAGCAGTACTTC. It is translated as CASSLGVRGYEQYF.

The rearrangement joins TRBV7-6 to TRBJ2-1; 11 nucleotides line up with TRBD2. Germline-derived CDR1 and CDR2 are SGHVS and FNYEAQ. Trimming took 6 bases from V and 8 from J; bases not matched to a gene: 9. The CDR3 has 15 amino acids. CDR3 sequence (DNA): TGTGCCAGCAGTTTGGGACTAGCGGAGAACCATGAGCAGTTCTTC. This codes for CASSLGLAENHEQFF.

The chain links TRBV28 to TRBJ2-2, with 8 bases identical to TRBD1. This CDR3 spans 15 amino acids. CDR1 and CDR2 (germline): MDHEN, SYDVKM. V lost 8 bases to trimming and J lost 1 base; unmatched junction nucleotides: 6. The CDR3 region is CASAGQGRNTGELFF. CDR3 DNA: TGTGCCAGCGCCGGACAGGGTCGGAACACCGGGGAGCTGTTTTTT.

The V and J genes are TRBV9 and TRBJ2-7; TRBD2 aligns across 11 bases. V dropped 3 bases and J dropped 1; count of bases not matched to a gene: 3. CDR3 length: 15 amino acids. CDR1 and CDR2 (germline): SGDLS, YYNGEE. The CDR3, as DNA: TGTGCCAGCAGCGCGGGACTAGCGGCTTCCTACGAGCAGTACTTC. Its translation: CASSAGLAASYEQYF. The full variable domain, completed using reference TRBV9 and TRBJ2-7, is DSGVTQTPKHLITATGQRVTLRCSPRSGDLSVYWYQQSLDQGLQFLIQYYNGEERAKGNILERFSAQQFPDLHSELNLSSLELGDSALYFCASSAGLAASYEQYFGPGTRLTVT.

This chain connects TRBV11-2 to TRBJ2-5; D is perhaps TRBD2 (6 bases). CDR1 is SGHAT, CDR2 FQNNGV, per germline. This CDR3 comprises 14 residues. The germline V and J ends were trimmed by 5 bases and 5 bases, with 15 bases remaining between them. The CDR3 is CASSGGTPLETQYF. The CDR3 region has the DNA TGTGCCAGCAGCGGCGGGACGCCGCTTGAGACCCAGTACTTC.

This chain connects TRBV20-1 to TRBJ2-1; 10 bases fit TRBD2. CDR1 and CDR2 (germline): DFQATT, SNEGSKA (reference sequence). The CDR3 loop spans 14 amino acids. The trim removed 2 bases at V and 4 bases at J, leaving 2 bases unmatched. The CDR3 loop reads CSARNSGRYNEQFF. CDR3 sequence (DNA): TGCAGTGCTAGAAATAGCGGGAGGTACAATGAGCAGTTCTTC.

This clonotype was observed many times. This chain joins TRBV7-2 and TRBJ2-7; D is unclear. This CDR3 comprises 15 residues. Germline V gene sequence: CDR1 SGHTA, CDR2 FQGNSA. V was shortened by 3 bases and J by 0 bases, with 12 bases between the two germline ends. CDR3 amino acids: CASSLDPLSSYEQYF. The CDR3 nucleotides are TGTGCCAGCAGCTTGGACCCGCTCAGCTCCTACGAGCAGTACTTC.

This chain connects TRBV9 to TRBJ2-1, with 13 bases identical to TRBD2. The junction had 9 bases not matched to a gene; V was cut back by 0 bases and J by 9 bases. The CDR3 is 17 amino acids. Germline V gene sequence: CDR1 SGDLS, CDR2 YYNGEE. Here the CDR3 reads CASSVATPGLAGTEQFF. The CDR3 bases are TGTGCCAGCAGCGTAGCTACTCCGGGACTAGCGGGAACTGAGCAGTTCTTC. The full variable domain, in which reference TRBV9 and TRBJ2-1 provide the parts outside the CDR3, is DSGVTQTPKHLITATGQRVTLRCSPRSGDLSVYWYQQSLDQGLQFLIQYYNGEERAKGNILERFSAQQFPDLHSELNLSSLELGDSALYFCASSVATPGLAGTEQFFGPGTRLTVL.

There are a few counts of this clonotype. This chain joins TRBV7-9 and TRBJ1-1; tentatively, D is TRBD1 (6 bases). V was clipped by 5 bases and J by 5 bases, with 12 bases between them. Germline CDR1 and CDR2: SEHNR and FQNEAQ (reference sequence). The CDR3 has 13 residues. The CDR3 spells CASSASGVTEAFF. CDR3 DNA: TGTGCCAGCAGCGCCTCAGGGGTGACTGAAGCTTTCTTT.

The V call is TRBV20-1, the J call TRBJ1-1; the D gene is possibly TRBD1 (5 bases). This CDR3 is built from 17 residues. CDR1 DFQATT and CDR2 SNEGSKA come from the germline V gene (reference sequence). The CDR3 DNA reads as TGCAGAGGACTGGCCCGGACACCCCGGGGGGGGAACACTGAAGCTTTCTTT. Amino acids: CRGLARTPRGGNTEAFF.

This rearrangement joins TRBV2 to TRBJ1-1, with a possible D match to TRBD1 (5 bases). This CDR3 is 13 amino acids long. Trimming took off 6 bases at V and 7 bases at J, with 15 bases between the two ends. Looked up from germline, CDR1 is SNHLY and CDR2 is FYNNEI. CDR3 coding DNA: TGTGCCAGCAGCCTGACGGGGCAGGGTGAAGCTTTCTTT. This translates into CASSLTGQGEAFF.

This CDR3 reads CASSPRDGAYEQYF. CDR3 DNA: TGTGCCAGTAGTCCCCGGGACGGAGCCTACGAGCAGTACTTC. The V gene is TRBV19, the J gene TRBJ2-7, with D perhaps being TRBD1 or TRBD2 (5 bases each). V lost 5 bases and J lost 2, with 13 bases in between. Germline V gives CDR1 LNHDA, CDR2 SQIVND (reference sequence). This CDR3 is built from 14 residues.

CDR3 sequence: CASSFPRGSDTQYF. For the CDR3, the DNA is TGTGCCAGCAGTTTTCCTAGAGGTTCAGATACGCAGTATTTT. The J gene is TRBJ2-3, the V gene TRBV12-3 or TRBV12-4, with D uncertain. The CDR3 spans 14 residues. V was cut by 3 bases and J by 4 bases, with 11 bases left in between.

In this sample, this clonotype turned up many times. The chain recombines TRBV7-2 with TRBJ2-1; D ambiguous. Germline V CDR1 and CDR2: SGHTA, FQGNSA. V lost 5 bases, J lost 2 bases, and 13 bases lay in between. There are 15 residues in the CDR3. The CDR3 here is CASSQSPGTYNEQFF. In nucleotides, the CDR3 is TGTGCCAGCAGCCAGTCGCCAGGAACCTACAATGAGCAGTTCTTC.

This clonotype was seen a handful of times. V usage is TRBV28 and J usage is TRBJ1-1; D uncertain. V was pared by 3 bases and J by 11 bases, with 10 bases between. CDR1 is MDHEN and CDR2 is SYDVKM in the germline V gene. The CDR3 extends over 11 amino acids. The CDR3 loop reads CASSLAEKAFF. The CDR3 coding sequence is TGTGCCAGCAGTTTGGCCGAGAAGGCTTTCTTT.

The rearrangement links TRBV10-3 to TRBJ2-7; no firm D call. Trimming took off 6 bases at V and 6 bases at J, with 12 bases between the two ends. This CDR3 has 12 residues. CDR1 and CDR2 from the germline V gene are ENHRY and SYGVKD. The CDR3 bases are TGTGCCATCAGCATCCCTAGTGGCGAGCAGTACTTC. Translated, it gives CAISIPSGEQYF.

This clonotype was found a few times. CDR3 amino acids: CASSSRGGLAGGSYEQYF. The DNA of the CDR3 is TGTGCCAGCAGCTCGAGGGGGGGACTAGCGGGAGGTTCCTACGAGCAGTACTTC. V and J are TRBV7-2 and TRBJ2-7, with 15 bases that match TRBD2. V lost 4 bases and J lost 1; bases outside the gene matches: 8. Germline values: CDR1 SGHTA, CDR2 FQGNSA. The CDR3 has 18 residues.

In this sample, this clonotype turned up many times. This sequence joins TRBV28 and TRBJ1-1; D uncertain. Germline V gives CDR1 MDHEN, CDR2 SYDVKM. Trimming shortened V by 2 bases and J by 3 bases, and 13 bases separated the two germline ends. The CDR3 runs 15 residues. The CDR3 DNA is TGTGCCAGCAGTTTACCGGAAGGAACGGACACTGAAGCTTTCTTT. Translated, it gives CASSLPEGTDTEAFF. Supplemented by reference TRBV28 and TRBJ1-1, the full variable domain reads DVKVTQSSRYLVKRTGEKVFLECVQDMDHENMFWYRQDPGLGLRLIYFSYDVKMKEKGDIPEGYSVSREKKERFSLILESASTNQTSMYLCASSLPEGTDTEAFFGQGTRLTVV.

This clonotype turned up a few times. V usage is TRBV6-5 and J usage is TRBJ1-2; 7 bases are shared with TRBD1. J was trimmed by 6 bases and V by 7 bases; bases with no gene match: 11. The CDR3 totals 14 residues. In germline, CDR1 is MNHEY, CDR2 SVGAGI. CDR3 amino acids: CASTETGASNGYTF. The CDR3 bases are TGTGCCAGCACCGAAACAGGGGCGTCGAATGGCTACACCTTC.

This clonotype occurred many times. V usage is TRBV28 and J usage is TRBJ1-5; D is perhaps TRBD1 (6 bases). The ends were cut back, 7 bases at V and 7 bases at J, with 17 bases in the middle. The germline V gene has CDR1 MDHEN and CDR2 SYDVKM. This CDR3 spans 14 amino acids. The CDR3 spells CASTIWGAQQPQHF. CDR3 nucleotide sequence: TGTGCCAGCACCATTTGGGGGGCCCAGCAGCCCCAGCATTTT.

This clonotype has a handful of counts. DNA of the CDR3: TGTGCCATCAGTGTCGGGGGTGCCTACGAGCAGTACTTC. It specifies CAISVGGAYEQYF. V is TRBV10-3 and J is TRBJ2-7, with D perhaps matching TRBD2 (6 bases). Germline loops: CDR1 ENHRY, CDR2 SYGVKD. The V and J ends lost 4 bases and 2 bases respectively, with 9 bases between them. The length of the CDR3 is 13 residues.

This clonotype was detected ten times or more. The chain has TRBV7-8 and TRBJ1-5; D gene uncertain. The CDR3 runs to 13 residues. Germline V gene lookup returns CDR1 SGHVS and CDR2 FQNEAQ. Trimming removed 0 bases at V and 4 bases at J, with 4 bases between. The CDR3 DNA sequence: TGTGCCAGCAGCTTAGCGGCAAATCAGCCCCAGCATTTT. It is translated as CASSLAANQPQHF.

The chain has TRBV5-6 and TRBJ2-5, with 8 bases lining up with TRBD2. Germline V gene data show CDR1 as SGHDT and CDR2 as YYEEEE. The CDR3 loop spans 15 amino acids. V lost 2 bases, J lost 1 base, and 4 bases stayed unmatched. The CDR3 spells CASSLRAGVQETQYF. The CDR3 DNA is TGTGCCAGCAGCTTAAGAGCGGGAGTCCAAGAGACCCAGTACTTC.